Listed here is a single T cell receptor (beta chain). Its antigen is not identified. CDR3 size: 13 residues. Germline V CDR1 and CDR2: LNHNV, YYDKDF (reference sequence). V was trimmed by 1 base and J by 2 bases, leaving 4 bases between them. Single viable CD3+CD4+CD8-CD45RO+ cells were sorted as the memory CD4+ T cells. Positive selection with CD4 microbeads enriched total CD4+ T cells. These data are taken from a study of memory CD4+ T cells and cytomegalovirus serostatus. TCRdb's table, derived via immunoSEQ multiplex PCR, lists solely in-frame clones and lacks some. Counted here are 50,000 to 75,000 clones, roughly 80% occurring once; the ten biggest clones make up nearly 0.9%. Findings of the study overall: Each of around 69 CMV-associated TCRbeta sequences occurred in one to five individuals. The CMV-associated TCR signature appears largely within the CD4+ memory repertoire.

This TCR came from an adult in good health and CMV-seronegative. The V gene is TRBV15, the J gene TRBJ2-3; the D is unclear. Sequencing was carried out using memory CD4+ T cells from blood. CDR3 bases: TGTGCCACCAGCAGAGCGCTCACAGATACGCAGTATTTT. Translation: CATSRALTDTQYF.